This T cell receptor beta chain emerged from a study of shared clonotypes between healthy human individuals. Findings and limits, study-wide: Non-shared clonotypes were found to have lower generation probabilities than the clonotypes that were shared by all four of the sorted-subset donors.

Deletions cut 4 bases from V and 0 bases from J, with 11 bases between. From germline, CDR1 is SGHRS and CDR2 YFSETQ. CDR3 length: 15 amino acids. For this clone: Its target is not known.

Assay execution took place at the deep level. Measured with immunoSEQ multiplex PCR; TCRdb has only the in-frame clones, and not every one. The data contain approximately 2.1 million clones, more than 80% of them singletons. Sequenced material: naive CD4+ T cells from PBMCs. The subset is: CD45RA+ positively selected. The chain couples TRBV5-1 to TRBJ1-3, with no clear D. The sequence came from a man aged 18 to 29 in good health. Some clones in this sample may be carry-over from other donors' samples. CDR3 sequence reads: CASSPTPSSGNTIYF. The DNA for the CDR3 is TGCGCCAGCAGCCCGACCCCAAGCTCTGGAAACACCATATATTTT.